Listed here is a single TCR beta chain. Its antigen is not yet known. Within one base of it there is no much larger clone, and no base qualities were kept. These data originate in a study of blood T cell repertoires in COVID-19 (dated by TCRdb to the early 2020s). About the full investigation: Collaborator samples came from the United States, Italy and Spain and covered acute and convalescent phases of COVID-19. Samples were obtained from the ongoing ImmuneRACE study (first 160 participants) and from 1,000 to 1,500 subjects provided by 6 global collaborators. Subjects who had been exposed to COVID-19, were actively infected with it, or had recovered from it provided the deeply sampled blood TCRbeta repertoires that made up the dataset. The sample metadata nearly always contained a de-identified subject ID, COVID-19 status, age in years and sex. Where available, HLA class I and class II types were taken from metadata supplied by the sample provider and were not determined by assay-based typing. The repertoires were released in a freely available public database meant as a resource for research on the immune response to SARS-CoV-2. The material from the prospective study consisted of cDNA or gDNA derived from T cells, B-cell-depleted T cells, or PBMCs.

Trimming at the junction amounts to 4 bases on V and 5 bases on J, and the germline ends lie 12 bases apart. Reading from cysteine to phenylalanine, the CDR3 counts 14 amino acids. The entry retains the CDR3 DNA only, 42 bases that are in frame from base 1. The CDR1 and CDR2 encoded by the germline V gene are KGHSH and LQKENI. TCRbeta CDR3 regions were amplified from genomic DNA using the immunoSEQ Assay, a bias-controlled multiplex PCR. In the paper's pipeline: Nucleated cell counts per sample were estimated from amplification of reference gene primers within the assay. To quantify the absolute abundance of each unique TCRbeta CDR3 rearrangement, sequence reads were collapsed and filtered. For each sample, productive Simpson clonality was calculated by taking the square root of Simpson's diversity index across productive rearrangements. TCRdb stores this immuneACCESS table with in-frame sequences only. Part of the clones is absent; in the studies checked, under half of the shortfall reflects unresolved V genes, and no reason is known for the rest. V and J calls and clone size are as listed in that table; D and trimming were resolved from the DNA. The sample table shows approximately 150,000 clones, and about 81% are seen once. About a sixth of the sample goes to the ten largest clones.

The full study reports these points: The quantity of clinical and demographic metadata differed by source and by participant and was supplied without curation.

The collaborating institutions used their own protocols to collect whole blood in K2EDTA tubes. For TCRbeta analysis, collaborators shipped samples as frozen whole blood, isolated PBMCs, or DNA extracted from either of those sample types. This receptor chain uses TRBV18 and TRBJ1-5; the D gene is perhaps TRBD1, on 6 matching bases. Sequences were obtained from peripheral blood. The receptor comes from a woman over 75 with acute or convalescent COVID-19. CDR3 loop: CASSRSQGDQPQHF. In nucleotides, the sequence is TGTGCCAGCTCACGCTCACAGGGCGATCAGCCCCAGCATTTT. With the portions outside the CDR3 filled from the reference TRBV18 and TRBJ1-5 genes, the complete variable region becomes NAGVMQNPRHLVRRRGQEARLRCSPMKGHSHVYWYRQLPEEGLKFMVYLQKENIIDESGMPKERFSAEFPKEGPSILRIQQVVRGDSAAYFCASSRSQGDQPQHFGDGTRLSIL.